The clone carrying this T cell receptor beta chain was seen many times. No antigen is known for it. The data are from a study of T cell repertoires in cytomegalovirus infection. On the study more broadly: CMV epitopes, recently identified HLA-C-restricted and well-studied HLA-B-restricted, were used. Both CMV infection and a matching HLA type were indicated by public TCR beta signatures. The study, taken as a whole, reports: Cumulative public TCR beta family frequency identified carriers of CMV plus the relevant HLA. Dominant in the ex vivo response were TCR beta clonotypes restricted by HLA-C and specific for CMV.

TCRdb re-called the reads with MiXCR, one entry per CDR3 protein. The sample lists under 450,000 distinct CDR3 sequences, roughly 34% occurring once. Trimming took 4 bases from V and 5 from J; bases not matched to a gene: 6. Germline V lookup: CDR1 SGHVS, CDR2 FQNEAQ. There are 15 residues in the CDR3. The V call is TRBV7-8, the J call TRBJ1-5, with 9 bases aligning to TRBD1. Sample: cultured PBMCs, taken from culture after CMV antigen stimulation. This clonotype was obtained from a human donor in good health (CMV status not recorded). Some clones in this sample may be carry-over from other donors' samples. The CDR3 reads CASSWGQGYDQPQHF. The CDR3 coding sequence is TGTGCCAGCAGCTGGGGACAGGGTTATGATCAGCCCCAGCATTTT.